This TCR beta chain comes out of a study of blood T cell repertoires in COVID-19. The repertoire was sequenced with immunoSEQ multiplex PCR; TCRdb's copy has only in-frame clones and lacks some. The table lists about 250,000 clones, 80% to 85% of them singletons. This clone has more than one count but fewer than ten. Between the trimmed V and J ends, which lost 0 bases and 3 bases, there was a span of 10 bases. This CDR3 comprises 16 residues. CDR1 and CDR2 from the germline V gene are SGDLS and YYNGEE. The rearrangement uses TRBV9 and TRBJ1-6; D not resolved. Sequenced input: peripheral blood. The TCR originated in a woman between 40 and 55 years old who had recovered from COVID-19. CDR3 protein: CASSVGGSDYNSPLHF. CDR3 sequence (DNA): TGTGCCAGCAGCGTAGGAGGGAGCGACTATAATTCACCCCTCCACTTT.